This TCR beta chain was identified in a study of early T cells in non-severe SARS-CoV-2 infection. Study context: The input, bulk RNA from unsorted whole blood, was sequenced, and chains were unpaired. Study observations and caveats: Lookups in VDJdb leaned toward anti-spike CD8 responses and missed private and CD4 specificities.

On this clonotype itself: Its antigen remains unknown.

Trimming took 3 bases from V and 8 from J, leaving 11 bases between them. This CDR3 has 13 residues. Germline V lookup: CDR1 SGHVS, CDR2 FNYEAQ. Individual cDNA molecules received unique molecular identifiers. MiXCR, applied by TCRdb to the 5' RACE reads, yields one record per CDR3 protein. The table includes approximately 110,000 distinct CDR3 sequences, 15% detected once. The TCR was taken from an adult who was a healthcare worker with PCR-confirmed SARS-CoV-2 infection or an uninfected control (not recorded which). Sequencing was done on a sample of whole blood. The chain employs TRBV7-6 and TRBJ2-1, with D possibly being TRBD2 (5 bases). The CDR3 protein is CASSFTTNYEQFF. DNA of the CDR3: TGTGCCAGCAGCTTTACGACTAACTATGAGCAGTTCTTC.